This T cell receptor beta chain was observed in a study of blood T cell repertoires in COVID-19 (dated by TCRdb to between 2020 and 2021). Some background on the complete study: Samples covering the acute and convalescent phases of COVID-19 were provided by collaborators in the United States, Italy and Spain. The prospective study material was composed of cDNA or gDNA derived from T cells, B-cell-depleted T cells, or PBMCs. The dataset comprised deeply sampled blood TCRbeta repertoires from subjects exposed to, actively infected with, or recovered from COVID-19. The repertoires were released in a freely available public database meant as a resource for research on the immune response to SARS-CoV-2. The samples were drawn from two sources: the first 160 participants of the ongoing ImmuneRACE study, and fewer than 1,500 subjects contributed by 6 global collaborators. Sample metadata almost always included a de-identified subject ID, COVID-19 status, age in years and sex. Where HLA class I and class II types were available, the types were taken from metadata supplied by the sample provider, not from assay-based typing. Results the study describes overall, beyond this receptor: Clinical and demographic metadata were provided uncurated, with the amount varying by source and participant.

Concerning this clone itself: What this receptor recognizes is not known. No base-level quality is on record; no much larger clone is a single base apart.

TCRbeta CDR3 regions were amplified from genomic DNA by means of the immunoSEQ Assay, a bias-controlled multiplex PCR. From the authors' description of their analysis: Nucleated cell counts per sample were estimated from amplification of reference gene primers within the assay. To quantify the absolute abundance of each unique TCRbeta CDR3 rearrangement, sequence reads were collapsed and filtered. Productive Simpson clonality was computed per sample as the square root of Simpson's diversity index over productive rearrangements. Here the immuneACCESS table is served through TCRdb, limited to in-frame sequences with V and J called. Missing clones are a known gap in these copies; in checked studies unresolved V genes cover under half, and the rest lacks a known reason. D and trimming come from the DNA, and the V and J calls and clone size come from that table. Recorded for this sample are 350,000 to 400,000 clones; roughly 90% of them occurred a single time. More than 0.85% of the sample belongs to the ten largest clones.

Participants in the prospective study were enrolled through a virtual design, were aged roughly 18 to 95 years, and lived in under 25 United States geographic areas. Cohort assignment in the prospective study relied on participant-reported clinical history from a screening survey and a study questionnaire. Exposed participants had been in contact with someone with a PCR-confirmed or clinician-diagnosed COVID-19 case within 2 weeks of study entry. Each participant in the prospective study had whole blood, serum and a nasopharyngeal or oropharyngeal swab collected by mobile phlebotomists. Additional blood draws and questionnaires over an approximately 2-month period could optionally be provided by prospective study participants. Before DNA extraction, prospective study blood samples were shipped either frozen or at room temperature. The source material was PBMCs or T cells enriched from blood (not recorded which). The sequence was obtained from a woman aged 35 to 49 who had been exposed to COVID-19.

The CDR3 is CASSMGLRRGSNQPQHF. The nucleotide sequence reads as follows: TGTGCCAGTAGTATGGGACTCCGACGTGGGAGCAATCAGCCCCAGCATTTT. This receptor chain uses TRBV19 and TRBJ1-5; TRBD1 is a possible D gene, resting on 5 matching bases. Via the germline V gene (reference sequence), CDR1 is LNHDA and CDR2 SQIVND. Trimming removed 3 bases from V and 1 base from J, leaving 16 bases between the germline ends. The CDR3 spans 17 residues, from the cysteine through the phenylalanine. CDR3 DNA only is kept here, 51 bases in frame from base 1.